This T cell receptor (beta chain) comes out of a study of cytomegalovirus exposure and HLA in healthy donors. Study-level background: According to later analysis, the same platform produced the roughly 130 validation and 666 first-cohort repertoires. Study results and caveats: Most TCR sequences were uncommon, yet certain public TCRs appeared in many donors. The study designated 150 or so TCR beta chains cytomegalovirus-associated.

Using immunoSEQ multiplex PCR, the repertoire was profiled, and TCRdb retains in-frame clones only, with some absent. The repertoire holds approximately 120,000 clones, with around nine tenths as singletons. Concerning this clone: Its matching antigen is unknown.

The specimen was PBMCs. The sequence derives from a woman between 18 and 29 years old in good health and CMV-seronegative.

The CDR3 loop is CARGQGARETEAFF. The CDR3, as DNA: TGTGCCAGAGGACAGGGGGCGAGAGAAACTGAAGCTTTCTTT. The J gene is TRBJ1-1, the V gene TRBV2; the match to TRBD1 covers 11 bases. The CDR3 has 14 residues. Trimming removed 9 bases from V and 5 bases from J; junction bases left unmatched: 8. Germline V gene lookup returns CDR1 SNHLY and CDR2 FYNNEI.